These 29 T cell receptor beta chains came from one sample sequenced in a study of control samples from healthy donors and cancer patients. Assay: immunoSEQ multiplex PCR; the TCRdb copy retains only in-frame clones and omits some. The data show about 220,000 clones, with roughly 94% seen just once and 1.5% held by the top ten. The specimen was blood. The origin of the receptors is a man in his fifties in good health.

The chain is built from TRBV12-3 or TRBV12-4 and TRBJ1-1; D call uncertain. The CDR3 is 13 residues long. The V end was cut by 2 bases, the J end by 7 bases, with 11 bases between. CDR3 nucleotides: TGTGCCAGCAGTTTATCGCGGCAGAATGAAGCTTTCTTT. Translated: CASSLSRQNEAFF.

V gene TRBV3-1 (or the pseudogene TRBV3-2) combines with J gene TRBJ2-1, with D perhaps TRBD1 or TRBD2 (6 bases each). This CDR3 is built from 18 residues. The V end was cut by 4 bases, the J end by 2 bases, with 21 bases between. Germline V gene sequence: CDR1 LGHDT, CDR2 YNNKEL (reference sequence). CDR3 nucleotides: TGTGCCAGCAGCCGAGACAGGACCTCGGGAGCTCCCTACAATGAGCAGTTCTTC. Amino acids: CASSRDRTSGAPYNEQFF.

The V gene is TRBV18, the J gene TRBJ1-1; D call uncertain. CDR3 length: 14 residues. The germline gives CDR1 KGHSH, CDR2 LQKENI. Deletions cut 0 bases from V and 6 bases from J, with 11 bases between. CDR3 DNA sequence: TGTGCCAGCTCACCACCCTCGGTGAGCGCTGAAGCTTTCTTT. It encodes CASSPPSVSAEAFF.

The rearrangement links TRBV4-1 to TRBJ2-5, with 8 bases aligning to TRBD2. The CDR3 is 16 residues long. Looked up from germline, CDR1 is MGHRA and CDR2 is YSYEKL. V lost 5 bases, J lost 0 bases, and 8 bases stayed unmatched. CDR3 sequence (DNA): TGCGCCAGCAGCGGACGCGGGGGGAAATACCAAGAGACCCAGTACTTC. Translation gives CASSGRGGKYQETQYF.

The chain uses TRBV3-1 (or the pseudogene TRBV3-2) and TRBJ2-7, with 8 bases identical to TRBD1. The CDR3 length is 11 residues. Losses at the gene ends were 5 bases for V and 9 bases for J; bases not matched to a gene: 3. Germline V lookup: CDR1 LGHDT, CDR2 YNNKEL (reference sequence). The CDR3 spells CASSYRGRQYV. CDR3 in DNA: TGTGCCAGCAGCTACAGGGGGAGGCAGTACGTC.

The genes are TRBV7-9 and TRBJ2-5; D may be TRBD1 or TRBD2 (5 bases each). The germline V gene encodes CDR1 SEHNR and CDR2 FQNEAQ (reference sequence). CDR3 length equals 15 residues. V was cut by 3 bases and J by 4 bases, with 15 bases left in between. The DNA for the CDR3 is TGTGCCAGCAGCTTTACGGGGACCGGCCCAGAGACCCAGTACTTC. Translation gives CASSFTGTGPETQYF.

This rearrangement joins TRBV10-3 to TRBJ1-5, with 8 bases lining up with TRBD1. The CDR3 covers 14 residues. Germline CDR1 reads ENHRY; CDR2 reads SYGVKD. Trimming took 10 bases from V and 0 from J; bases not matched to a gene: 5. The CDR3 loop is CATKDRDSNQPQHF. The CDR3 nucleotides are TGTGCCACCAAGGACAGGGATAGCAATCAGCCCCAGCATTTT.

This rearrangement joins TRBV19 to TRBJ1-1, with no clear D. From germline, CDR1 is LNHDA and CDR2 SQIVND (reference sequence). V dropped 3 bases and J dropped 8 bases, with 13 bases sitting between them. The CDR3 extends over 13 amino acids. CDR3 loop: CASSIIGQKEAFF. CDR3 in DNA: TGTGCCAGTAGTATCATAGGGCAGAAAGAAGCTTTCTTT. Full variable domain (rest looked up from reference TRBV19 and TRBJ1-1): DGGITQSPKYLFRKEGQNVTLSCEQNLNHDAMYWYRQDPGQGLRLIYYSQIVNDFQKGDIAEGYSVSREKKESFPLTVTSAQKNPTAFYLCASSIIGQKEAFFGQGTRLTVV.

The chain employs TRBV5-4 and TRBJ1-3; D is unresolved. The CDR3 is 15 residues long. The V and J ends lost 0 bases and 0 bases respectively, with 7 bases between them. Germline CDR1 is SGHNT and CDR2 is YYREEE (reference sequence). The CDR3 sequence is CASSLGGSSGNTIYF. CDR3 nucleotide sequence: TGTGCCAGCAGCTTGGGGGGATCCTCTGGAAACACCATATATTTT. The full variable domain, rest sourced from reference TRBV5-4 and TRBJ1-3, is ETGVTQSPTHLIKTRGQQVTLRCSSQSGHNTVSWYQQALGQGPQFIFQYYREEENGRGNFPPRFSGLQFPNYSSELNVNALELDDSALYLCASSLGGSSGNTIYFGEGSWLTVV.

V gene TRBV28 combines with J gene TRBJ1-3; D not certain. V lost 2 bases and J 0 bases, leaving 11 bases between the germline ends. Per germline, CDR1 MDHEN and CDR2 SYDVKM. CDR3 length: 16 residues. The CDR3 DNA follows: TGTGCCAGCAGTTTACTCGACCCCTACTCTGGAAACACCATATATTTT. It yields the protein CASSLLDPYSGNTIYF. Using reference TRBV28 and TRBJ1-3 for the parts outside the CDR3, the full variable domain is DVKVTQSSRYLVKRTGEKVFLECVQDMDHENMFWYRQDPGLGLRLIYFSYDVKMKEKGDIPEGYSVSREKKERFSLILESASTNQTSMYLCASSLLDPYSGNTIYFGEGSWLTVV.

The chain links TRBV28 to TRBJ1-4; a possible D gene is TRBD1 (5 bases). The CDR3 spans 14 residues. Germline CDR1 reads MDHEN; CDR2 reads SYDVKM. Trimming removed 5 bases from V and 5 bases from J, with 12 bases in between. CDR3 region: CASSGEGLNEKLFF. CDR3 sequence (DNA): TGTGCCAGCAGTGGTGAGGGGCTAAATGAAAAACTGTTTTTT.

The CDR3 protein is CASSPTSSGTRGEKLFF. DNA of the CDR3: TGTGCCAGCAGCCCCACGTCCTCCGGGACAAGGGGTGAAAAACTGTTTTTT. The chain uses TRBV9 and TRBJ1-4, with D possibly TRBD1 on 6 matching bases. CDR3 length: 17 amino acids. The germline V gene encodes CDR1 SGDLS and CDR2 YYNGEE. The V gene lost 4 bases and the J gene lost 7 bases, with 23 bases spanning the gap.

This clone was seen a few times. The V call is TRBV18, the J call TRBJ1-4; TRBD1 matches at 7 bases. The V and J ends lost 1 base and 8 bases, in that order; junction bases with no gene match: 1. Germline assignment: CDR1 KGHSH and CDR2 LQKENI. This CDR3 has 13 residues. Written as DNA, the CDR3 is TGTGCCAGCTCACCACAGGGACAGGAAAAACTGTTTTTT. Translating gives CASSPQGQEKLFF.

The V gene is TRBV27, the J gene TRBJ2-5; no firm D call. CDR3 length: 15 residues. Germline V gene sequence: CDR1 MNHEY, CDR2 SMNVEV (reference sequence). Trimming cost V 0 bases and J 0 bases, with 8 bases left between them. CDR3 sequence reads: CASSLSDANQETQYF. The CDR3 coding sequence is TGTGCCAGCAGTTTATCTGACGCCAACCAAGAGACCCAGTACTTC.

V is TRBV5-4 and J is TRBJ2-3; 8 nucleotides agree with TRBD1. The V gene end was trimmed by 7 bases and the J gene end by 3 bases; junction bases not matched to a gene: 7. This CDR3 is built from 14 residues. Germline loops: CDR1 SGHNT, CDR2 YYREEE (reference sequence). The CDR3 spells CASRLRDRTDTQYF. In DNA form, the CDR3 reads TGTGCCAGCCGCCTCCGGGACAGGACAGATACGCAGTATTTT.

The chain recombines TRBV28 with TRBJ1-1; D may be TRBD1 (5 bases). Germline values: CDR1 MDHEN, CDR2 SYDVKM. The ends were cut back, 6 bases at V and 4 bases at J, with 18 bases in the middle. This CDR3 region has 15 residues. The CDR3 reads CASRGVPVRGTEAFF. CDR3 bases: TGTGCCAGCAGGGGGGTCCCCGTCCGGGGCACTGAAGCTTTCTTT. The full variable domain, its missing parts supplied by reference TRBV28 and TRBJ1-1, is DVKVTQSSRYLVKRTGEKVFLECVQDMDHENMFWYRQDPGLGLRLIYFSYDVKMKEKGDIPEGYSVSREKKERFSLILESASTNQTSMYLCASRGVPVRGTEAFFGQGTRLTVV.

This chain links TRBV5-1 with TRBJ2-7, with D possibly matching TRBD1 (7 bases). V was cut by 1 base and J by 6 bases, with 14 bases left in between. CDR1 SGHRS and CDR2 YFSETQ come from the germline V gene. This CDR3 is 14 amino acids long. The chain's CDR3 is CASSLPRGDGEQYF. CDR3 nucleotides: TGCGCCAGCAGCTTGCCCAGGGGGGATGGCGAGCAGTACTTC.

The chain has TRBV18 and TRBJ1-2, with D uncertain. With 0 bases removed from V and 9 bases from J, the gap between germline ends came to 11 bases. Germline CDR1 is KGHSH and CDR2 is LQKENI. This CDR3 comprises 13 residues. The CDR3, as DNA: TGTGCCAGCTCACCACCCGGGAGTATTCGCTACACCTTC. Protein product: CASSPPGSIRYTF.

The rearrangement links TRBV6-4 to TRBJ2-1, with D tentatively TRBD1 (5 bases). This CDR3 is built from 17 residues. CDR1 is MRHNA, CDR2 SNTAGT, per germline. Between the trimmed V and J ends, which lost 3 bases and 0 bases, there was a span of 15 bases. CDR3 protein: CASSEMATGRSYNEQFF. As DNA, the CDR3 is TGTGCCAGCAGTGAGATGGCTACAGGTCGCTCCTACAATGAGCAGTTCTTC.

This chain connects TRBV6-5 to TRBJ1-3; maybe TRBD1 (6 bases). The germline gives CDR1 MNHEY, CDR2 SVGAGI. The CDR3 contains 16 residues. The germline V and J ends were trimmed by 0 bases and 6 bases, with 15 bases remaining between them. DNA for the CDR3: TGTGCCAGCAGTTACTCTACAGGGACCTCTCAAAACACCATATATTTT. Amino acid sequence: CASSYSTGTSQNTIYF.

This chain joins TRBV29-1 and TRBJ1-1; D is unclear. The V end lost 5 bases, the J end lost 7 bases, and 11 bases lay between the germline ends. Germline CDR1 is SQVTM and CDR2 is ANQGSEA. This CDR3 contains 11 residues. In DNA form, the CDR3 reads TGCAGCGTTCGCGGGTCAGGTGAAGCTTTCTTT. Its translation: CSVRGSGEAFF.

The CDR3 nucleotides read TGTGCCAGTCAACCTGGGACAGGTGACTATGGCTACACCTTC. It encodes CASQPGTGDYGYTF. This chain links TRBV18 with TRBJ1-2; 8 nucleotides align to TRBD1. The CDR3 loop spans 14 amino acids. Looked up from germline, CDR1 is KGHSH and CDR2 is LQKENI. V dropped 9 bases and J dropped 3; count of bases not matched to a gene: 9.

The chain is built from TRBV9 and TRBJ1-2; D not resolved. CDR1 and CDR2 from the germline V gene are SGDLS and YYNGEE. The V and J ends lost 2 bases and 4 bases respectively, with 15 bases between them. The CDR3 contains 15 residues. This CDR3 is CASSVREGSSYGYTF. Here the CDR3 DNA reads TGTGCCAGCAGCGTTCGGGAGGGTTCCAGCTATGGCTACACCTTC.

The J gene is TRBJ2-7, the V gene TRBV5-5; D is undetermined. The CDR3 is 15 residues long. The V end was cut by 3 bases, the J end by 0 bases, with 13 bases between. CDR1 and CDR2 from the germline V gene are SGHKS and YYEKEE (reference sequence). DNA for the CDR3: TGTGCCAGCAGCTGGGGTGGTCGAAGCTCCTACGAGCAGTACTTC. Translating it yields CASSWGGRSSYEQYF.

This clone came up once. This chain joins TRBV28 and TRBJ2-7; TRBD1 matches 8 bases. With 7 bases clipped from V and 5 bases from J, the junction kept 7 bases outside the gene matches. The CDR3 sequence is 13 residues long. CDR1 is MDHEN, CDR2 SYDVKM, per germline. The CDR3 DNA reads TGTGCCAGCAAAGGGCAGGGGGCTGACGAGCAGTACTTC. As protein: CASKGQGADEQYF.

This chain joins TRBV19 and TRBJ1-1; 8 nucleotides match TRBD1. V was clipped by 9 bases and J by 0 bases; unmatched bases: 3. Looked up from germline, CDR1 is LNHDA and CDR2 is SQIVND (reference sequence). The CDR3 extends over 13 amino acids. CDR3 sequence: CASRDRMNTEAFF. The DNA of the CDR3 is TGTGCCAGCCGGGACAGGATGAACACTGAAGCTTTCTTT.

This chain uses TRBV18 with TRBJ1-5; D might be TRBD1 (5 bases). V was pared by 5 bases and J by 9 bases, with 17 bases between. The CDR3 runs 14 residues. Germline V gene sequence: CDR1 KGHSH, CDR2 LQKENI. CDR3 sequence (DNA): TGTGCCAGCTCAACTGGGACCGACGTACGGCCCCAGCATTTT. This sequence encodes CASSTGTDVRPQHF.

The chain couples TRBV11-2 to TRBJ2-3, with 7 bases identical to TRBD2. The junction had 4 bases not matched to a gene; V was cut back by 5 bases and J by 5 bases. There are 13 residues in the CDR3. Per germline, CDR1 SGHAT and CDR2 FQNNGV. CDR3 loop: CASSPAGEDTQYF. The DNA of the CDR3 is TGTGCCAGCAGCCCGGCGGGGGAAGATACGCAGTATTTT.

The chain combines TRBV6-5 with TRBJ1-1, with D hard to call. Trimming removed 6 bases at V and 5 bases at J, with 13 bases between. The CDR3 covers 13 residues. The V gene's germline CDR1 is MNHEY and CDR2 SVGAGI. In DNA form, the CDR3 reads TGTGCCAGCAGCGCAAACAGTGGAACTGAAGCTTTCTTT. This encodes CASSANSGTEAFF.